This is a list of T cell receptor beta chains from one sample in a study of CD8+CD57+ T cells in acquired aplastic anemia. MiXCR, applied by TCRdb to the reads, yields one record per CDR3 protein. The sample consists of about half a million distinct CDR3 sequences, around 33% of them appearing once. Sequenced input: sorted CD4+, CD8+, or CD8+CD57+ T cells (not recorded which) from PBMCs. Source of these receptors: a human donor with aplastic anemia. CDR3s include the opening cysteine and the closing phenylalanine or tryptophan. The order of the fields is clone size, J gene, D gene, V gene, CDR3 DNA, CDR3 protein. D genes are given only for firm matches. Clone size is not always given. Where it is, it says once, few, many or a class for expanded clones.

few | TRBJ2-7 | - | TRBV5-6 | TGTGCCAGCAGCTTCGCGGGGCTCACCCCCCTCGAGCAGTACTTC | CASSFAGLTPLEQYF
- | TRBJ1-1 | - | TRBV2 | TGTGCCAGCTCACCAAAGGACGTCCTCGGAGCTTTCTTT | CASSPKDVLGAFF
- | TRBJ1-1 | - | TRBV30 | TGTGCCTGGATCGTCAGGACGATGAACACTGAAGCTTTCTTT | CAWIVRTMNTEAFF
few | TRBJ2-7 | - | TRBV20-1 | TGCAGTGCTAGAATATCCGGGACCGGTCCCTACGAGCAGTACTTC | CSARISGTGPYEQYF
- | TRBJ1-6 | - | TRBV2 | TGTGCCAGCAGTGAAACCAGGGTTAGCAGATATAATTCACCCCTCCACTTT | CASSETRVSRYNSPLHF
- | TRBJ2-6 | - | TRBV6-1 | TGTGCCAGCAGGCCCGGTAGCTCTGGGGCCAACGTCCTGACTTTC | CASRPGSSGANVLTF
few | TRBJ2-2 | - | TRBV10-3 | TGTGCCAACACGACAGGCGGGGAGCTGTTTTTT | CANTTGGELFF
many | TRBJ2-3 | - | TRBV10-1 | TGCGCCAGCCAAGGTCGGGGAGGTAGTCGAGATACGCAGTATTTT | CASQGRGGSRDTQYF
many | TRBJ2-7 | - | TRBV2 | TGTGCCAGCAGTGAGCTTCTCCTGGGGCATTACGAGCAGTACTTC | CASSELLLGHYEQYF
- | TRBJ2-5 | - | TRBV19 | TGTGCCAGTAGTATAGGGGACACCCATCAGCCCCAGTACTTC | CASSIGDTHQPQYF
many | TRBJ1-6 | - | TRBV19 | TGTGCCAGTGCGGAAAGCAGGGTAGGGGATTCACCCCTCCACTTT | CASAESRVGDSPLHF
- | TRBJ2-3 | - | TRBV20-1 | TGCAGTGCCCGATATTCAGATACGCAGTATTTT | CSARYSDTQYF
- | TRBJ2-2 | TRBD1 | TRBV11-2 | TGTGCCAGCAGCAGCCACAGGGGGCTCATCGCCGGGGAGCTGTTTTTT | CASSSHRGLIAGELFF
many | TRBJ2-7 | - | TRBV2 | TGTGCCAGCAGGAGGGGGGCGGGAGAGGGCTACGAGCAGTACTTC | CASRRGAGEGYEQYF
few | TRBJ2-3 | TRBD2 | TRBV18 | TGTGCCAGCTCTCCGCTAGTCCCGGGACTAGCGGGAGGGGATACGCAGTATTTT | CASSPLVPGLAGGDTQYF
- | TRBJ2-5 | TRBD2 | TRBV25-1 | TGTGCCAGCAGCCAACTAGGGACTAGAGTAGGAGAGACCCAGTACTTC | CASSQLGTRVGETQYF
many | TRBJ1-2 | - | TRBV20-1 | TGCAGTGCTATGGACAGCGCTAGGGGTGGCTACACCTTC | CSAMDSARGGYTF
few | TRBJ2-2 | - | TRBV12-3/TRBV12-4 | TGTGCCAGCAGCCTCGGAGAGGGGTTGTTTGGGGACACCGGGGAGCTGTTTTTT | CASSLGEGLFGDTGELFF
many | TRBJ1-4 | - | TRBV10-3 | TGTGCCATCAGTGAGAAGGGTTGGTATGATAATGAAAAACTGTTTTTT | CAISEKGWYDNEKLFF
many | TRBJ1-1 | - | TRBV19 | TGTGCCAGTAGTATAGATGATCAGGGGACTGAAGCTTTCTTT | CASSIDDQGTEAFF
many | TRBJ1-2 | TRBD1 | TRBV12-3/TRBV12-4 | TGTGCCAGCAGTTTTGGACAGGTCTATGGCTACACCTTC | CASSFGQVYGYTF
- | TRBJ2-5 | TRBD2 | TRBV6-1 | TGTGCCAGCAGGGAACTAGCGGGAGGGATCGGGGAGACCCAGTACTTC | CASRELAGGIGETQYF
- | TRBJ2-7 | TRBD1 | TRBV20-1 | TGCAGTGGAATGAACGGACAGGGGGACGAGCAGTACTTC | CSGMNGQGDEQYF
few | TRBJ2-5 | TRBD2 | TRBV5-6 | TGTGCCAGCAGCAATAGCGGGATAGAGACCCAGTACTTC | CASSNSGIETQYF
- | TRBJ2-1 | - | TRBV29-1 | TGCAGCGTTGGCCAGGGAAACAATGAGCAGTTCTTC | CSVGQGNNEQFF
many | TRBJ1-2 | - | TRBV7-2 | TGTGCCGACAGACGGGACGCCCCCTATGGCTACACCTTC | CADRRDAPYGYTF
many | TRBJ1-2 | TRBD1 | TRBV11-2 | TGTGCCAGCACCTTACGGGACAGAAGAAACTATGGCTACACCTTC | CASTLRDRRNYGYTF
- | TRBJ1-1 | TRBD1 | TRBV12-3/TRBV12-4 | TGTGCCAGCAGTTTCGGACAGGGAATACTGAACACTGAAGCTTTCTTT | CASSFGQGILNTEAFF
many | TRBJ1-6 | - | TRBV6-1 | TGTGCCAGCATTGGCATCTCCTATAATTCACCCCTCCACTTT | CASIGISYNSPLHF